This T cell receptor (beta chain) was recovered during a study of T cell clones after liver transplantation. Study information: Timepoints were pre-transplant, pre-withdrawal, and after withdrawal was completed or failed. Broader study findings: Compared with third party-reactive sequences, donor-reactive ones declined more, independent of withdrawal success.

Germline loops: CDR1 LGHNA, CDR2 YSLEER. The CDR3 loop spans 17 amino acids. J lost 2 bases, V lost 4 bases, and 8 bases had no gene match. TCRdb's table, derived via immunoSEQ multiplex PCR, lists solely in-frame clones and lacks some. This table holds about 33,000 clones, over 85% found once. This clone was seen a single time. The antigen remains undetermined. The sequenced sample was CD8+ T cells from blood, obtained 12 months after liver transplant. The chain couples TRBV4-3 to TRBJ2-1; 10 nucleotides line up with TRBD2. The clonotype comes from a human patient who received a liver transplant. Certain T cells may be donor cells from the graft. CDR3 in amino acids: CASSPRGAGGPYNEQFF. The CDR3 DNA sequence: TGCGCCAGCAGCCCAAGGGGAGCGGGAGGGCCCTACAATGAGCAGTTCTTC.